A selection of T cell receptor beta chains follows, all from one sample in a study of blood T cell repertoires in COVID-19. The repertoire was sequenced with immunoSEQ multiplex PCR; TCRdb's copy has only in-frame clones and lacks some. The sample includes 45,000 to 65,000 clones, 90% to 95% of them seen just once. The specimen was peripheral blood. These receptors all stem from a human donor in a cohort sampled during active COVID-19. Each CDR3 is given with its conserved first and last residue. Fields, in order: J gene, V gene, CDR3 length, clone size, D gene, CDR3 DNA, CDR3 protein. The D gene is left open where the match is weak. Size values are once, few and many counts, or a class for expanded clones, and some rows have none.

TRBJ2-5	TRBV11-3	14	NA	TRBD2	TGTGCCAGCAGCTCCGGACTAGCGGGAGAGACCCAGTACTTC	CASSSGLAGETQYF
TRBJ2-7	TRBV27	15	few	TRBD2	TGTGCCAGCAGTTCACTAGCGGCCCGCTCCTACGAGCAGTACTTC	CASSSLAARSYEQYF
TRBJ2-7	TRBV7-6	14	NA	NA	TGTGCCAGCAGCTTCCGGCAGGGCTCCTACGAGCAGTACTTC	CASSFRQGSYEQYF
TRBJ2-2	TRBV7-9	17	NA	TRBD1	TGTGCCAGCAGCCCCCCTCCGGGACAGGGAAGCACCGGGGAGCTGTTTTTT	CASSPPPGQGSTGELFF
TRBJ2-1	TRBV3-1/TRBV3-2	15	NA	TRBD1	TGTGCCAGCAGCTACTGGGAAACAGGGGGCGTTGAGCAGTTCTTC	CASSYWETGGVEQFF
TRBJ2-5	TRBV2	15	few	TRBD2	TGTGCCAGCAGGGGACTAGCGGGAGTGGTAAAGACCCAGTACTTC	CASRGLAGVVKTQYF
TRBJ1-2	TRBV3-1/TRBV3-2	15	NA	NA	TGTGCCAGCAGCCAAGGGCCGCTTCCGTACTATGGCTACACCTTC	CASSQGPLPYYGYTF
TRBJ2-7	TRBV27	15	NA	NA	TGTGCCAGCAGTTACCAGGGGCTCCTGCCCTACGAGCAGTACTTC	CASSYQGLLPYEQYF
TRBJ2-7	TRBV9	11	NA	NA	TGTGCCAGCAGCGCCCAGAACGAGCAGTACTTC	CASSAQNEQYF
TRBJ2-1	TRBV28	19	NA	TRBD2	TGTGCCAGCAGTTCCCCTCTAGCGGGGGACCAGAGGGCTTACAATGAGCAGTTCTTC	CASSSPLAGDQRAYNEQFF
TRBJ1-2	TRBV29-1	15	NA	NA	TGCAGCGTTGAAGACTTCCCCCAGGGAGGCTATGGCTACACCTTC	CSVEDFPQGGYGYTF
TRBJ2-3	TRBV5-1	17	few	TRBD2	TGCGCCAGCAGCTTGTCGGCTAGCGGGCACAGCACAGATACGCAGTATTTT	CASSLSASGHSTDTQYF
TRBJ2-7	TRBV6-2/TRBV6-3	15	NA	NA	TGTGCCAGCAGTTACTCGTCGACAGGTTACTACGAGCAGTACTTC	CASSYSSTGYYEQYF
TRBJ1-5	TRBV27	15	NA	NA	TGTGCCAGGGGGACGCGGGGGCGCGGGAATCAGCCCCAGCATTTT	CARGTRGRGNQPQHF
TRBJ1-1	TRBV4-2	14	NA	TRBD1	TGTGCCAGCAGCCAGGGGACAGGGAAGTCTGAAGCTTTCTTT	CASSQGTGKSEAFF
TRBJ1-5	TRBV7-6	17	NA	TRBD1	TGTGCCAGCAGCCCCGACAGGGGTCCCCCCTATAGCCAGCCCCAGCATTTT	CASSPDRGPPYSQPQHF
TRBJ2-2	TRBV2	15	few	NA	TGTGCCAGCAGGTTCGGGACACCGAACACCGGGGAGCTGTTTTTT	CASRFGTPNTGELFF
TRBJ2-2	TRBV9	15	NA	TRBD2	TGTGCCAGCAGCGCCGGGACTAGCGGCACCGGGGAGCTGTTTTTT	CASSAGTSGTGELFF